These 21 T cell receptor beta chains share one sample of origin, sequenced in a study of tumor-infiltrating lymphocytes in localized non-small cell lung cancer. Here immunoSEQ multiplex PCR was the method, and the copy in TCRdb shows in-frame clones only, minus some. The sample has some 6,800 clones; around 64% are singletons. The specimen was uninvolved lung tissue not adjacent to the tumor. The origin of the receptors is a human donor with non-small cell lung cancer.

The chain recombines TRBV2 with TRBJ2-1; TRBD2 is a possible D gene (5 bases). CDR3 length equals 13 residues. Trimming pared 6 bases from V and 11 bases from J, leaving 17 bases between. Germline V gene data show CDR1 as SNHLY and CDR2 as FYNNEI. CDR3 in amino acids: CASREVGGVKQFF. CDR3 DNA: TGTGCCAGCAGGGAGGTGGGTGGGGTCAAGCAGTTCTTC.

The V call is TRBV6-5, the J call TRBJ1-6; no clear D gene. V shed 4 bases and J shed 7 bases, with 14 bases lying between them. From germline, CDR1 is MNHEY and CDR2 SVGAGI. This CDR3 has 15 residues. The CDR3, as DNA: TGTGCCAGCAGTTCCGCCCAAGGTGGGAATTCACCCCTCCACTTT. Translated: CASSSAQGGNSPLHF.

This sequence joins TRBV29-1 and TRBJ1-1; perhaps TRBD1 as D (5 bases). Germline-derived CDR1 and CDR2 are SQVTM and ANQGSEA. V was clipped by 2 bases and J by 4 bases, with 14 bases between them. This CDR3 has 14 amino acids. The chain's CDR3 is CSVERFGGGTEAFF. In nucleotides, the CDR3 is TGCAGCGTTGAAAGGTTCGGGGGAGGCACTGAAGCTTTCTTT.

The chain combines TRBV7-9 with TRBJ2-3; D call uncertain. CDR3 size: 12 residues. Trimming took 5 bases from V and 10 from J, leaving 13 bases between them. The germline V gene encodes CDR1 SEHNR and CDR2 FQNEAQ (reference sequence). The CDR3 nucleotides are TGTGCCAGCAGCCCTGGGTTTATGGCGCAGTATTTT. Translated, it gives CASSPGFMAQYF.

The chain combines TRBV29-1 with TRBJ2-7; 8 nucleotides match TRBD1. Trimming at V came to 2 bases and at J to 4 bases, leaving 7 bases not matched to a gene. This CDR3 contains 14 residues. CDR1 and CDR2 from the germline V gene are SQVTM and ANQGSEA. The CDR3 region has the DNA TGCAGCGTTGAATCTTGGACAGGGTCATACGAGCAGTACTTC. Translated: CSVESWTGSYEQYF.

V is TRBV11-1 and J is TRBJ1-2, with D perhaps TRBD1 (5 bases). Trimming removed 1 base at V and 4 bases at J, with 16 bases between. The CDR3 has 16 amino acids. Germline lookup yields CDR1 SGHAT and CDR2 FQDESV (reference sequence). CDR3 sequence reads: CASSLGAGYSSYGYTF. In DNA form, the CDR3 reads TGTGCCAGCAGCTTAGGAGCAGGGTATTCTAGCTATGGCTACACCTTC.

The chain joins TRBV2 to TRBJ1-2; D is ambiguous. The CDR3 has 12 amino acids. V lost 0 bases, J lost 8 bases, and 7 bases lay in between. Looked up from germline, CDR1 is SNHLY and CDR2 is FYNNEI. This CDR3 is CASSEALKGYTF. CDR3 nucleotides: TGTGCCAGCAGTGAAGCGCTCAAGGGCTACACCTTC.

The CDR3 DNA follows: TGTGCCAGTAGTATAAGGCAGAGCAATCAGCCCCAGCATTTT. It translates to CASSIRQSNQPQHF. This chain joins TRBV19 and TRBJ1-5; D is undetermined. Per the germline V gene, CDR1 is LNHDA and CDR2 is SQIVND (reference sequence). CDR3 length: 14 residues. Trimming shortened V by 2 bases and J by 1 base, and 6 bases separated the two germline ends.

The chain couples TRBV30 to TRBJ1-3; tentative D call: TRBD1 (5 bases). Germline CDR1 reads GTSNPN; CDR2 reads SVGIG (reference sequence). V lost 2 bases to trimming and J lost 4 bases, with 18 bases between them. The CDR3 spans 16 residues. The CDR3 loop reads CAWSSKGAPPGNTIYF. The DNA of the CDR3 is TGTGCCTGGAGTTCAAAAGGGGCCCCGCCAGGAAACACCATATATTTT.

The rearrangement joins TRBV5-6 to TRBJ2-1; the D gene is possibly TRBD2 (6 bases). The V and J ends lost 4 bases and 0 bases respectively, with 14 bases between them. The V gene's germline CDR1 is SGHDT and CDR2 YYEEEE. The CDR3 is 16 amino acids. This CDR3 is CASSILAGSSYNEQFF. The CDR3, as DNA: TGTGCCAGCAGCATCCTGGCGGGGAGCTCCTACAATGAGCAGTTCTTC.

This chain uses TRBV6-1 with TRBJ2-5; D not certain. CDR3 size: 14 residues. Germline CDR1 is MNHNS and CDR2 is SASEGT. V was trimmed by 6 bases and J by 1 base, leaving 12 bases between them. CDR3 amino acids: CASSAGRVQETQYF. In DNA, the CDR3 is TGTGCCAGCAGCGCTGGACGGGTCCAAGAGACCCAGTACTTC.

The chain combines TRBV5-1 with TRBJ2-7; the match to TRBD1 covers 8 bases. CDR3 length: 14 amino acids. V trimming: 4 bases; J trimming: 2 bases; junction bases outside the gene matches: 5. Germline CDR1 is SGHRS and CDR2 is YFSETQ. The CDR3 DNA reads as TGCGCCAGCAGCGGGTCGGACAGGGCCTACGAGCAGTACTTC. Protein product: CASSGSDRAYEQYF. Full variable domain (rest looked up from reference TRBV5-1 and TRBJ2-7): KAGVTQTPRYLIKTRGQQVTLSCSPISGHRSVSWYQQTPGQGLQFLFEYFSETQRNKGNFPGRFSGRQFSNSRSEMNVSTLELGDSALYLCASSGSDRAYEQYFGPGTRLTVT.

The chain employs TRBV5-1 and TRBJ1-1; D is undetermined. The germline CDR1 and CDR2 sequences are SGHRS and YFSETQ. Trimming shortened V by 0 bases and J by 2 bases, and 2 bases separated the two germline ends. This CDR3 spans 12 amino acids. CDR3 sequence (DNA): TGCGCCAGCAGCTTGGTTAACACTGAAGCTTTCTTT. This translates into CASSLVNTEAFF.

The CDR3 here is CASSPLRLTNEKLFF. The CDR3 DNA sequence: TGCGCCAGCAGCCCACTACGGCTAACTAATGAAAAACTGTTTTTT. V gene TRBV5-1 combines with J gene TRBJ1-4; D is unclear. Germline V lookup: CDR1 SGHRS, CDR2 YFSETQ. The CDR3 length is 15 residues. V lost 4 bases, J lost 1 base, and 11 bases lay in between.

This chain joins TRBV19 and TRBJ1-6; unclear D gene. This CDR3 has 16 amino acids. The germline V gene encodes CDR1 LNHDA and CDR2 SQIVND (reference sequence). Between the trimmed V and J ends, which lost 3 bases and 0 bases, there was a span of 9 bases. The CDR3 reads CASSMSKGSYNSPLHF. The CDR3 DNA sequence: TGTGCCAGTAGTATGAGTAAGGGCTCCTATAATTCACCCCTCCACTTT.

This clone was counted only a few times. The chain couples TRBV10-1 to TRBJ1-1; D gene unclear. The V and J ends lost 3 bases and 4 bases respectively, with 12 bases between them. In germline, CDR1 is WNHNN, CDR2 SYGVQD (reference sequence). The CDR3 length is 14 residues. The CDR3 spells CASSDQIGGTEAFF. CDR3 bases: TGCGCCAGCAGTGACCAAATAGGCGGCACTGAAGCTTTCTTT.

This rearrangement joins TRBV4-3 to TRBJ1-2; D not resolved. The CDR3 is 13 amino acids. Germline CDR1 LGHNA, CDR2 YSLEER. V was pared by 9 bases and J by 3 bases, with 14 bases between. The CDR3 DNA reads TGCGCCAGTACGAACGGGGATGACTATGGCTACACCTTC. This encodes CASTNGDDYGYTF.

The V gene is TRBV2, the J gene TRBJ1-2; tentative D call: TRBD1 (6 bases). The V gene's germline CDR1 is SNHLY and CDR2 FYNNEI. This CDR3 has 12 amino acids. Trimming stripped 11 bases from V and 2 bases from J, with 12 bases between. This chain's CDR3 is CAPRGQNYGYTF. The CDR3 nucleotides read TGTGCCCCGAGGGGACAAAACTATGGCTACACCTTC.

This sequence joins TRBV2 and TRBJ1-1; 7 bases agree with TRBD1. This CDR3 is built from 13 residues. Trimming cost V 6 bases and J 2 bases; bases outside gene matches: 3. CDR1 is SNHLY and CDR2 is FYNNEI in the germline V gene. CDR3 coding DNA: TGTGCCAGCAGGGGGACAGCTAACACTGAAGCTTTCTTT. Its protein product is CASRGTANTEAFF.

The chain uses TRBV6-5 and TRBJ2-7; perhaps D is TRBD1 or TRBD2 (5 bases each). Germline lookup yields CDR1 MNHEY and CDR2 SVGAGI. V lost 7 bases, J lost 3 bases, and 16 bases lay in between. CDR3 length equals 14 residues. DNA for the CDR3: TGTGCCAGCACCCGGTCGGGACCGAACTACGAGCAGTACTTC. This translates into CASTRSGPNYEQYF.

The CDR3 region has the DNA TGTGCCAGTAGTGGGGGGGGGACAGGGAAAGAGACCCAGTACTTC. It yields the protein CASSGGGTGKETQYF. The chain carries TRBV19 and TRBJ2-5; 9 bases are shared with TRBD1. V trimming: 5 bases; J trimming: 3 bases; junction bases outside the gene matches: 7. The CDR3 is made up of 15 amino acids. Germline values: CDR1 LNHDA, CDR2 SQIVND (reference sequence).